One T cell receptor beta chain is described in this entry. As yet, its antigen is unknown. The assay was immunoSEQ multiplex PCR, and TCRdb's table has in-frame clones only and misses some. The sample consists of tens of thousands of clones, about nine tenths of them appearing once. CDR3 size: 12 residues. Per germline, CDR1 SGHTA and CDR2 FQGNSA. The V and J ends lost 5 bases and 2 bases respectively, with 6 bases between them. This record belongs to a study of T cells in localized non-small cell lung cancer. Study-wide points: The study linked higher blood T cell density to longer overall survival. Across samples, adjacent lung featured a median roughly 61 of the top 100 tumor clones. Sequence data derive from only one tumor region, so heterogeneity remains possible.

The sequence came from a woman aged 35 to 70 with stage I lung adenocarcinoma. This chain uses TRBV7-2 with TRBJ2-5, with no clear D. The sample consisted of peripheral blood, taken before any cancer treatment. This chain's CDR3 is CASSRLQETQYF. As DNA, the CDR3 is TGTGCCAGCAGCCGATTACAAGAGACCCAGTACTTC.